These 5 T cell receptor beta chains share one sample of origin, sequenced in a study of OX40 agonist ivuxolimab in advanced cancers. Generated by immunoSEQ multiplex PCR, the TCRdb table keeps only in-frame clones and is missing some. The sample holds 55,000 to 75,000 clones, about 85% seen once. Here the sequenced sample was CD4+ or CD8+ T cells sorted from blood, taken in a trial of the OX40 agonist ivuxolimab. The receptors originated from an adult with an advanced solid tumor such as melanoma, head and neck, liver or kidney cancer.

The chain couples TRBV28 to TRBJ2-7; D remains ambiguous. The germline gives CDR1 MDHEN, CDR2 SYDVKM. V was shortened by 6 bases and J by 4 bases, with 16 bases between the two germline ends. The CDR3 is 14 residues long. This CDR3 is CASRFQRTSYEQYF. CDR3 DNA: TGTGCCAGCAGATTTCAACGTACGAGTTACGAGCAGTACTTC.

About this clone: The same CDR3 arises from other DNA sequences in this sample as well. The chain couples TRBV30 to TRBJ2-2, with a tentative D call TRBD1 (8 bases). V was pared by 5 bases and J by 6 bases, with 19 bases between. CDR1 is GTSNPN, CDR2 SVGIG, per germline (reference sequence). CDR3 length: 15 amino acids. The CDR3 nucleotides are TGTGCCTGGCTAACAGGGGGGGTGCGTGCCGGGGAGCTGTTTTTT. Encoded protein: CAWLTGGVRAGELFF.

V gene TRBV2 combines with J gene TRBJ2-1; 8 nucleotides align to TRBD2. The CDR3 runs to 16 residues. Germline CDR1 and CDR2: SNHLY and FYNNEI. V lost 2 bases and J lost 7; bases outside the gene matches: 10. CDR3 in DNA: TGTGCCAGCAGTGAAAGTTTCAGCGGGAGATGGAATGAGCAGTTCTTC. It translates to CASSESFSGRWNEQFF.

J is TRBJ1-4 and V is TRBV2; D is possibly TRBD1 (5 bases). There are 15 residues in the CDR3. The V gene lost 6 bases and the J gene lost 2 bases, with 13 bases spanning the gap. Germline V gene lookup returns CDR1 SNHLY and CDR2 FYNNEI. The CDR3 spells CASRAGRVTNEKLFF. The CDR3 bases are TGTGCCAGCAGGGCAGGGCGGGTGACTAATGAAAAACTGTTTTTT. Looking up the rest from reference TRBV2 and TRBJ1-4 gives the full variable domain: EPEVTQTPSHQVTQMGQEVILRCVPISNHLYFYWYRQILGQKVEFLVSFYNNEISEKSEIFDDQFSVERPDGSNFTLKIRSTKLEDSAMYFCASRAGRVTNEKLFFGSGTQLSVL.

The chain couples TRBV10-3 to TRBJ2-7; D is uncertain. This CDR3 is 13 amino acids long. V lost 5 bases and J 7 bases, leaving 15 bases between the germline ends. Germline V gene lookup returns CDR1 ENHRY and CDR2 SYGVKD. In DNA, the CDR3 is TGTGCCATCAGTACCGCTATATCTGGGGAGCAGTACTTC. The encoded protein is CAISTAISGEQYF.